The 27 T cell receptor beta chains below all came from one sample that was sequenced in a study of T cell responses to AZD1222 COVID-19 vaccine listed by TCRdb under 2021. The method behind the library was the immunoSEQ multiplex PCR assay. What TCRdb holds here is the immuneACCESS table cut down to in-frame rearrangements. Part of the clones is not present; checked against another copy, under half of the missing clones reflect an unresolved V gene, and the others are unexplained. The sample table lists roughly 150,000 clones, 90% of them with a count of one. Over 1.5% of the sample is taken by the ten largest. Per the publication, the time point label means: baseline before first vaccination. The sequenced sample was peripheral blood, obtained on day 0 of AZD1222 vaccination. Every receptor here comes from an adult in good health.

The chain links TRBV10-3 to TRBJ1-1, with TRBD1 as a possible D gene (5 bases). The CDR3 spans 12 residues. Germline loops: CDR1 ENHRY, CDR2 SYGVKD. Trimming stripped 10 bases from V and 10 bases from J, with 19 bases between. The CDR3 nucleotides are TGTGCCACTGGACCCACGGGGGTGGGAGCTTTCTTT. This sequence encodes CATGPTGVGAFF.

This chain links TRBV6-5 with TRBJ1-5; no clear D gene. With 0 bases removed from V and 5 bases from J, the gap between germline ends came to 5 bases. The CDR3 is 13 amino acids. The V gene's germline CDR1 is MNHEY and CDR2 SVGAGI. The CDR3 is CASSYSSDQPQHF. The CDR3 DNA is TGTGCCAGCAGTTACTCATCCGATCAGCCCCAGCATTTT.

This clone was detected once. The gene calls are TRBV5-8 and TRBJ2-1, with D possibly called TRBD1 or TRBD2 (5 bases each). Germline CDR1 is SGHTS and CDR2 is YDEGEE. V was trimmed by 5 bases and J by 13 bases, leaving 16 bases between them. The length of the CDR3 is 12 residues. This chain's CDR3 is CASSFNRDLQFF. CDR3 bases: TGTGCCAGCAGTTTTAACCGGGACCTTCAGTTCTTC.

This clone was picked up one time. The chain joins TRBV19 to TRBJ1-3, with 12 bases lining up with TRBD1. In germline, CDR1 is LNHDA, CDR2 SQIVND (reference sequence). This CDR3 has 17 amino acids. Losses at the gene ends were 4 bases for V and 2 bases for J; bases not matched to a gene: 6. This CDR3 reads CASSKPGQGAAGNTIYF. Here the CDR3 DNA reads TGTGCCAGTAGTAAACCGGGACAGGGGGCTGCTGGAAACACCATATATTTT. Combining the CDR3 with reference TRBV19 and TRBJ1-3 gives the whole variable domain DGGITQSPKYLFRKEGQNVTLSCEQNLNHDAMYWYRQDPGQGLRLIYYSQIVNDFQKGDIAEGYSVSREKKESFPLTVTSAQKNPTAFYLCASSKPGQGAAGNTIYFGEGSWLTVV.

The chain employs TRBV7-2 and TRBJ1-5; TRBD1 agrees at 9 bases. Germline loops: CDR1 SGHTA, CDR2 FQGNSA. Losses at the gene ends were 6 bases for V and 7 bases for J; bases not matched to a gene: 10. CDR3 size: 15 residues. Written as DNA, the CDR3 is TGTGCCAGCAGTTATACAGGGGGCGCTGGCCAGCCCCAGCATTTT. It yields the protein CASSYTGGAGQPQHF. Using reference TRBV7-2 and TRBJ1-5 for the parts outside the CDR3, the full variable domain is GAGVSQSPSNKVTEKGKDVELRCDPISGHTALYWYRQSLGQGLEFLIYFQGNSAPDKSGLPSDRFSAERTGGSVSTLTIQRTQQEDSAVYLCASSYTGGAGQPQHFGDGTRLSIL.

The J gene is TRBJ1-5, the V gene TRBV29-1; tentative D call: TRBD1 (5 bases). Trimming left V 5 bases short and J 6 bases short, with 20 bases between. Germline V lookup: CDR1 SQVTM, CDR2 ANQGSEA. This CDR3 has 15 amino acids. Here the CDR3 reads CSVSLATSGTQPQHF. In DNA, the CDR3 is TGCAGCGTTAGTTTGGCCACATCGGGGACTCAGCCCCAGCATTTT.

The chain recombines TRBV28 with TRBJ2-1; 14 positions agree with TRBD2. CDR1 and CDR2 from the germline V gene are MDHEN and SYDVKM. This CDR3 spans 15 amino acids. V was pared by 2 bases and J by 10 bases, with 4 bases of the junction left unmatched. CDR3 amino acids: CASSLGTSGSREQFF. DNA of the CDR3: TGTGCCAGCAGTTTAGGGACTAGCGGGAGCCGAGAGCAGTTCTTC. Based on the CDR3 plus reference TRBV28 and TRBJ2-1, the full variable domain is DVKVTQSSRYLVKRTGEKVFLECVQDMDHENMFWYRQDPGLGLRLIYFSYDVKMKEKGDIPEGYSVSREKKERFSLILESASTNQTSMYLCASSLGTSGSREQFFGPGTRLTVL.

This clone was found once. This chain links TRBV7-9 with TRBJ1-5; D is uncertain. V was cut by 2 bases and J by 7 bases, with 12 bases left in between. Germline CDR1 and CDR2: SEHNR and FQNEAQ (reference sequence). The CDR3 length is 14 residues. The CDR3, as DNA: TGTGCCAGCAGCTTAAGTTATGAACTGCAGCCCCAGCATTTT. Residues: CASSLSYELQPQHF.

The CDR3 DNA is TGTGCCAGCAGTTTAATCGTGACAGGGGTAGGTCAGCCCCAGCATTTT. Encoded protein: CASSLIVTGVGQPQHF. The chain couples TRBV28 to TRBJ1-5, with 8 bases matching TRBD1. V was pared by 2 bases and J by 6 bases, with 9 bases of the junction left unmatched. The CDR3 consists of 16 residues. Germline assignment: CDR1 MDHEN and CDR2 SYDVKM.

The chain uses TRBV9 and TRBJ2-2; the D is unclear. Germline CDR1 reads SGDLS; CDR2 reads YYNGEE. This CDR3 spans 14 amino acids. V was pared by 0 bases and J by 1 base, with 4 bases between. CDR3: CASSVVQNTGELFF. For the CDR3, the DNA is TGTGCCAGCAGCGTAGTTCAGAACACCGGGGAGCTGTTTTTT.

The gene calls are TRBV9 and TRBJ2-2; D is undetermined. Germline CDR1 SGDLS, CDR2 YYNGEE. Trimming took off 0 bases at V and 0 bases at J, with 9 bases between the two ends. The CDR3 sequence is 16 residues long. The CDR3 DNA reads TGTGCCAGCAGCGTAGGGGAAAGAGCGAACACCGGGGAGCTGTTTTTT. Encoded protein: CASSVGERANTGELFF.

The rearrangement uses TRBV5-1 and TRBJ2-2, with D possibly being TRBD1 (6 bases). Trimming took off 1 base at V and 0 bases at J, with 10 bases between the two ends. The length of the CDR3 is 16 residues. Germline V gives CDR1 SGHRS, CDR2 YFSETQ. The CDR3 nucleotides are TGCGCCAGCAGCTTGTACCAGGGGCCGAACACCGGGGAGCTGTTTTTT. The encoded protein is CASSLYQGPNTGELFF. The full variable domain, completed using reference TRBV5-1 and TRBJ2-2, is KAGVTQTPRYLIKTRGQQVTLSCSPISGHRSVSWYQQTPGQGLQFLFEYFSETQRNKGNFPGRFSGRQFSNSRSEMNVSTLELGDSALYLCASSLYQGPNTGELFFGEGSRLTVL.

The count of this clone is one. J is TRBJ1-1 and V is TRBV27; TRBD1 matches 8 bases. Losses at the gene ends were 5 bases for V and 1 base for J; bases not matched to a gene: 6. The CDR3 spans 15 residues. The V gene's germline CDR1 is MNHEY and CDR2 SMNVEV (reference sequence). The CDR3 here is CASSPPGTGNTEAFF. Here the CDR3 DNA reads TGTGCCAGCAGTCCCCCCGGGACAGGGAACACTGAAGCTTTCTTT.

The rearrangement links TRBV6-6 to TRBJ1-5; weak D call: TRBD1 (5 bases). There are 15 residues in the CDR3. The germline V gene encodes CDR1 MNHNY and CDR2 SVGAGI (reference sequence). The V end was cut by 6 bases, the J end by 6 bases, with 18 bases between. CDR3 sequence reads: CASRSQGVLGQPQHF. The CDR3, as DNA: TGTGCCAGCAGATCCCAGGGTGTATTGGGTCAGCCCCAGCATTTT.

V and J are TRBV18 and TRBJ2-3; 9 bases match TRBD1. CDR1 KGHSH and CDR2 LQKENI come from the germline V gene. The CDR3 sequence is 16 residues long. V shed 3 bases, J shed 2 bases, and the junction held 6 bases outside the gene matches. The chain's CDR3 is CASSPGQGLPTDTQYF. The CDR3 nucleotides are TGTGCCAGCTCACCGGGACAGGGTTTACCCACAGATACGCAGTATTTT.

This chain links TRBV5-4 with TRBJ1-2, with 10 bases that match TRBD1. This CDR3 spans 14 amino acids. Trimming cost V 0 bases and J 6 bases; bases outside gene matches: 2. Germline assignment: CDR1 SGHNT and CDR2 YYREEE (reference sequence). CDR3: CASSLEDRGNGYTF. DNA for the CDR3: TGTGCCAGCAGCTTGGAGGACAGGGGGAATGGCTACACCTTC.

The DNA for the CDR3 is TGTGCCAGCAGCTTAGCTCTAGGTAGCGGAAATGAGCAGTTCTTC. This encodes CASSLALGSGNEQFF. The V gene is TRBV11-3, the J gene TRBJ2-1; TRBD2 is a possible D gene (6 bases). Germline lookup yields CDR1 SGHNT and CDR2 YENEEA. CDR3 length equals 15 residues. The V end lost 1 base, the J end lost 7 bases, and 14 bases lay between the germline ends.

V usage is TRBV29-1 and J usage is TRBJ2-6, with 7 bases matching TRBD1. Trimming took 4 bases from V and 11 from J; bases not matched to a gene: 5. The CDR3 covers 12 residues. The V gene's germline CDR1 is SQVTM and CDR2 ANQGSEA. DNA of the CDR3: TGCAGCGTTGGGTCAGGGGGTGACGTCCTGACTTTC. Its protein is CSVGSGGDVLTF.

This clone is a singleton in its sample. The rearrangement links TRBV10-3 to TRBJ2-7, with TRBD2 identical over 11 bases. The junction had 6 bases not matched to a gene; V was cut back by 11 bases and J by 0 bases. The germline V gene has CDR1 ENHRY and CDR2 SYGVKD. This CDR3 contains 14 residues. The CDR3 region has the DNA TGTGCCGTTAGACTAGCGGGGAGCTCCTACGAGCAGTACTTC. Its protein is CAVRLAGSSYEQYF.

V and J are TRBV4-2 and TRBJ1-5; D is unclear. Looked up from germline, CDR1 is LGHNA and CDR2 is YNFKEQ. This CDR3 region has 13 residues. The V end was cut by 1 base, the J end by 3 bases, with 4 bases between. The CDR3 region has the DNA TGTGCCAGCAGCCAAGTCCCCAATCAGCCCCAGCATTTT. This translates into CASSQVPNQPQHF.

A remark on this clone: Different DNA sequences within this sample yield the same CDR3. The chain employs TRBV12-3 or TRBV12-4 and TRBJ2-7, with D possibly matching TRBD1 (5 bases). This CDR3 has 13 residues. V lost 3 bases to trimming and J lost 1 base, with 7 bases between them. CDR3 sequence (DNA): TGTGCCAGCAGTTTCCAGGGATCCTACGAGCAGTACTTC. This codes for CASSFQGSYEQYF.

The genes are TRBV2 and TRBJ2-1; 10 bases fit TRBD2. V shed 7 bases and J 2 bases; nucleotides not matched to a gene: 11. This CDR3 spans 17 amino acids. Germline V gene lookup returns CDR1 SNHLY and CDR2 FYNNEI. In nucleotides, the CDR3 is TGTGCCAGCATAACGAGCGGGAGGGGGTTAACCTACAATGAGCAGTTCTTC. It translates to CASITSGRGLTYNEQFF.

The V gene is TRBV14, the J gene TRBJ1-6, with D tentatively TRBD1 (5 bases). This CDR3 has 18 residues. The germline V gene has CDR1 SGHDN and CDR2 FVKESK. V was cut by 1 base and J by 2 bases, with 15 bases left in between. CDR3 coding DNA: TGTGCCAGCAGCCAAGGAAACCAGGGACGGGCCTATAATTCACCCCTCCACTTT. It specifies CASSQGNQGRAYNSPLHF.

The V and J genes are TRBV25-1 and TRBJ1-2; 8 bases fit TRBD1. Per germline, CDR1 MGHDK and CDR2 SYGVNS. After removal of 6 bases from V and 7 bases from J, the junction contained 10 bases not matched to a gene. The CDR3 is 14 amino acids. CDR3 protein: CASSQGAGGAGYTF. CDR3 coding DNA: TGTGCCAGCAGCCAGGGGGCCGGTGGGGCTGGCTACACCTTC.

The V call is TRBV4-3, the J call TRBJ2-5; no reliable D call. V dropped 3 bases and J dropped 4 bases, with 15 bases sitting between them. CDR3 size: 15 residues. CDR1 is LGHNA and CDR2 is YSLEER in the germline V gene. Here the CDR3 DNA reads TGCGCCAGCAGCCAGGTTTACTCTTCAGCAGAGACCCAGTACTTC. Its protein product is CASSQVYSSAETQYF.

The V gene is TRBV11-2, the J gene TRBJ2-7; 7 bases are shared with TRBD1. With V trimmed by 1 base and J by 5 bases, 8 bases remained unmatched. Germline V gives CDR1 SGHAT, CDR2 FQNNGV. The CDR3 is 15 residues long. The CDR3 reads CASSLGDRVGDEQYF. In nucleotides, the CDR3 is TGTGCCAGCAGCTTAGGCGACAGGGTAGGGGACGAGCAGTACTTC.

The chain links TRBV20-1 to TRBJ1-1; 8 bases agree with TRBD1. CDR3 size: 15 residues. The ends lost 3 bases at V and 0 bases at J; junction bases unmatched: 6. CDR1 and CDR2 (germline): DFQATT, SNEGSKA (reference sequence). The CDR3 region is CSASKQGGLNTEAFF. CDR3 DNA sequence: TGCAGTGCTAGTAAACAGGGGGGACTGAACACTGAAGCTTTCTTT.